These 5 T cell receptor beta chains came from one sample sequenced in a study of blood T cell repertoires in COVID-19. Profiling relied on immunoSEQ multiplex PCR, and the TCRdb table lists in-frame clones only, not all of them. The data show approximately 190,000 clones, just under 85% seen once. Sequences were obtained from peripheral blood. These receptors all come from a human donor with acute or convalescent COVID-19. The donor label of this sample is uncertain.

The rearrangement uses TRBV7-6 and TRBJ2-5, with 9 bases lining up with TRBD1. The CDR3 spans 15 residues. Germline V CDR1 and CDR2: SGHVS, FNYEAQ. V trimming: 6 bases; J trimming: 5 bases; junction bases outside the gene matches: 10. CDR3 in DNA: TGTGCCAGCAGTCCCGGGACAGGGAGGGTGGAGACCCAGTACTTC. Its translation is CASSPGTGRVETQYF.

The chain employs TRBV2 and TRBJ2-3; TRBD2 agrees at 13 bases. Germline V gene lookup returns CDR1 SNHLY and CDR2 FYNNEI. CDR3 length: 16 residues. Trimming cost V 10 bases and J 0 bases; bases outside gene matches: 7. CDR3 DNA: TGTGCCACCTCGGGACTAGCGGGAACTAGCACAGATACGCAGTATTTT. This encodes CATSGLAGTSTDTQYF.

This clone has a single count. The gene calls are TRBV11-3 and TRBJ2-2, with TRBD2 matching over 14 bases. Germline V gene data show CDR1 as SGHNT and CDR2 as YENEEA. V lost 5 bases and J lost 4; bases outside the gene matches: 15. The CDR3 loop spans 20 amino acids. The CDR3 DNA follows: TGTGCCAGCAGCAAGCATCGGCCCGGGACTAGCGGGAGAGGCACCGGGGAGCTGTTTTTT. Encoded protein: CASSKHRPGTSGRGTGELFF. The variable domain in full, completed from reference TRBV11-3 and TRBJ2-2, reads EAGVVQSPRYKIIEKKQPVAFWCNPISGHNTLYWYLQNLGQGPELLIRYENEEAVDDSQLPKDRFSAERLKGVDSTLKIQPAELGDSAVYLCASSKHRPGTSGRGTGELFFGEGSRLTVL.

The chain is built from TRBV7-8 and TRBJ2-7, with D possibly TRBD2 on 6 matching bases. Trimming stripped 0 bases from V and 2 bases from J, with 11 bases between. Germline-derived CDR1 and CDR2 are SGHVS and FQNEAQ. This CDR3 comprises 15 residues. The chain's CDR3 is CASSLAAGGPYEQYF. DNA for the CDR3: TGTGCCAGCAGCTTAGCGGCCGGGGGACCCTACGAGCAGTACTTC.

The chain has TRBV20-1 and TRBJ2-5; D not resolved. Trimming took 6 bases from V and 0 from J, leaving 2 bases between them. The CDR3 sequence is 10 residues long. The V gene's germline CDR1 is DFQATT and CDR2 SNEGSKA (reference sequence). The chain's CDR3 is CSAYQETQYF. The CDR3 nucleotides read TGCAGTGCCTACCAAGAGACCCAGTACTTC.